This T cell receptor (beta chain) stems from a study of naive and memory T cell subsets. Study-level findings and limits: Naive repertoires, especially CD8, held a few larger clonotypes, possibly memory cells re-expressing CD45RA.

The CDR3 has 14 amino acids. The germline V gene encodes CDR1 MNHNS and CDR2 SASEGT. The germline V and J ends were trimmed by 6 bases and 6 bases, with 18 bases remaining between them. In its sample, this clonotype was seen a few times. Its antigen is unknown. After CD4 positive bead selection, the CD4-negative fraction gave CD8 T cells. Both TRBC1 and TRBC2 were covered by a beta constant-region primer of two equimolar oligonucleotides. Four rounds of PCR amplified the ligated cDNA using nested alpha and beta constant-region primers plus SP2. TCRdb fed the UMI-ligation and nested PCR reads into MiXCR, producing one record per CDR3 protein. The data contain around 140,000 distinct CDR3 sequences, roughly 23% of them seen just once; the ten biggest clones take up 0.085% to 0.11%.

The receptor was derived from a human donor in good health. The chain carries TRBV6-1 and TRBJ2-7, with D perhaps matching TRBD1 (6 bases). Sequencing used naive CD4+ T cells from blood. The CDR3: CASRSTGHSSEQYF. DNA of the CDR3: TGTGCCAGCAGATCCACGGGACATAGTAGCGAGCAGTACTTC.